This TCR beta chain was found in a study of T cells in Graves' hyperthyroidism and ophthalmopathy. Germline values: CDR1 SGHTA, CDR2 FQGNSA. The ends lost 3 bases at V and 5 bases at J; junction bases unmatched: 6. The CDR3 totals 14 residues. This clonotype was seen repeatedly, ten times or more. The TCR beta CDR3 regions underwent amplification using RNA transcripts as the source. The primer set for the first-round RT-PCR of the TCR CDR3 was HTBI. Via MiXCR, TCRdb re-called the multiplex PCR reads, giving one row per CDR3 protein. Among roughly 500,000 distinct CDR3 sequences listed, 11% to 15% were seen once.

The sample taken for sequencing was blood. The rearrangement uses TRBV7-2 and TRBJ2-7; 8 bases are shared with TRBD1. The origin of this receptor is a woman aged 30 to 39 with Graves' hyperthyroidism that later progressed to Graves' ophthalmopathy. This CDR3 reads CASSLGQETHEQYF. For the CDR3, the DNA is TGTGCCAGCAGCTTGGGACAGGAGACCCACGAGCAGTACTTC.